The clone carrying this T cell receptor (beta chain) was picked up many times. What it binds is not known. MiXCR was run by TCRdb on the 5' RACE reads, yielding one entry per CDR3 protein. The sample has fewer than 200,000 distinct CDR3 sequences; 15% to 20% are singletons. Germline V lookup: CDR1 MNHNY, CDR2 SVGAGI (reference sequence). This CDR3 contains 14 residues. Trimming shortened V by 7 bases and J by 0 bases, and 10 bases separated the two germline ends. The data are from a study of CD8 T cells in ankylosing spondylitis. Regarding the study as a whole: Roughly eight highly homologous variants made up a TCR beta motif that seemed to typify ankylosing spondylitis blood. Reportedly, disease-linked clones are significantly enriched in ankylosing spondylitis patients' matched synovial fluid. Disease-linked clones had a CD8+ phenotype and relatively low frequency in peripheral blood.

The V gene is TRBV6-6, the J gene TRBJ1-3; possibly TRBD1 for D (5 bases). The sequenced sample consisted of blood, either unsorted or a sorted T cell fraction (not recorded which). This sequence originates from a male donor aged 5 to 30 with ankylosing spondylitis or in good health (not recorded which). The CDR3 DNA is TGTGCCAGCAAGACAGAACCCTCTGGAAACACCATATATTTT. Translating it yields CASKTEPSGNTIYF.